This is a list of T cell receptor beta chains from one sample in a study of blood T cell repertoires in COVID-19. Measured with immunoSEQ multiplex PCR; TCRdb has only the in-frame clones, and not every one. The sample consists of tens of thousands of clones, 80% to 85% of them appearing once. The specimen was peripheral blood. The source is a woman between 55 and 75 years old with acute or convalescent COVID-19. The CDR3 runs from the conserved cysteine through the conserved F or W. Fields, in order: V gene, clone size, J gene, D gene, CDR3 protein, CDR3 DNA. The D gene is left open where the match is weak. Rows give clone size only sometimes, using once, few, many, or a class for an expanded clone.

v_call: TRBV3-1/TRBV3-2; clone_size: NA; j_call: TRBJ2-7; d_call: NA; cdr3_aa: CASSQDGRSGEQYF; cdr3_nt: TGTGCCAGCAGCCAAGATGGTCGAAGCGGCGAGCAGTACTTC
v_call: TRBV10-3; clone_size: NA; j_call: TRBJ1-4; d_call: NA; cdr3_aa: CAISAGAILFF; cdr3_nt: TGTGCCATCAGTGCGGGAGCAATATTGTTTTTT
v_call: TRBV5-5; clone_size: NA; j_call: TRBJ2-1; d_call: NA; cdr3_aa: CASSWDTGGYNEQFF; cdr3_nt: TGTGCCAGCAGCTGGGACACTGGGGGCTACAATGAGCAGTTCTTC
v_call: TRBV2; clone_size: once; j_call: TRBJ1-1; d_call: NA; cdr3_aa: CASSGDPGQNTEAFF; cdr3_nt: TGTGCCAGCAGTGGGGATCCGGGACAGAACACTGAAGCTTTCTTT
v_call: TRBV18; clone_size: NA; j_call: TRBJ2-7; d_call: TRBD2; cdr3_aa: CASSPTSGGSYEQYF; cdr3_nt: TGTGCCAGCTCGCCGACTAGCGGGGGGTCCTACGAGCAGTACTTC
v_call: TRBV7-2; clone_size: NA; j_call: TRBJ1-6; d_call: NA; cdr3_aa: CASSSTGNYNSPLHF; cdr3_nt: TGTGCCAGCAGCTCTACCGGGAACTATAATTCACCCCTCCACTTT
v_call: TRBV19; clone_size: NA; j_call: TRBJ1-3; d_call: NA; cdr3_aa: CASSPLFTGNTIYF; cdr3_nt: TGTGCCAGTAGTCCGTTATTTACTGGAAACACCATATATTTT
v_call: TRBV3-1/TRBV3-2; clone_size: once; j_call: TRBJ2-7; d_call: NA; cdr3_aa: CASSQYNRVEAYEQYF; cdr3_nt: TGTGCCAGCAGCCAGTACAACAGGGTTGAGGCCTACGAGCAGTACTTC
v_call: TRBV19; clone_size: NA; j_call: TRBJ1-5; d_call: NA; cdr3_aa: CASSTNRDSNQPQHF; cdr3_nt: TGTGCCAGTAGTACAAACAGGGATAGCAATCAGCCCCAGCATTTT
v_call: TRBV6-5; clone_size: NA; j_call: TRBJ1-1; d_call: TRBD1; cdr3_aa: CASSHRGEGTEAFF; cdr3_nt: TGTGCCAGCAGTCACAGGGGGGAAGGCACTGAAGCTTTCTTT
v_call: TRBV18; clone_size: few; j_call: TRBJ1-4; d_call: TRBD1; cdr3_aa: CASSSHQPGTGWGTNEKLFF; cdr3_nt: TGTGCCAGCTCTTCCCATCAACCCGGGACAGGTTGGGGGACTAATGAAAAACTGTTTTTT
v_call: TRBV27; clone_size: NA; j_call: TRBJ1-2; d_call: NA; cdr3_aa: CASSTLHQVGYTF; cdr3_nt: TGTGCCAGCAGTACTCTCCACCAGGTTGGCTACACCTTC
v_call: TRBV6-5; clone_size: NA; j_call: TRBJ2-3; d_call: NA; cdr3_aa: CASSYSTVPDTQYF; cdr3_nt: TGTGCCAGCAGTTACTCGACTGTTCCAGATACGCAGTATTTT
v_call: TRBV19; clone_size: NA; j_call: TRBJ1-2; d_call: TRBD1; cdr3_aa: CASSIGTGVVYGYTF; cdr3_nt: TGTGCCAGTAGTATCGGGACAGGGGTTGTCTATGGCTACACCTTC
v_call: TRBV7-9; clone_size: NA; j_call: TRBJ1-2; d_call: NA; cdr3_aa: CASSYIVGGNGYTF; cdr3_nt: TGTGCCAGCAGCTATATCGTGGGGGGTAATGGCTACACCTTC
v_call: TRBV21-1; clone_size: NA; j_call: TRBJ1-1; d_call: NA; cdr3_aa: CASNRHPAPENTEAFF; cdr3_nt: TGTGCCAGCAACAGACACCCCGCACCCGAGAACACTGAAGCTTTCTTT
v_call: TRBV12-3/TRBV12-4; clone_size: NA; j_call: TRBJ2-7; d_call: NA; cdr3_aa: CASSLYTHEQYF; cdr3_nt: TGTGCCAGCAGTTTATACACCCACGAGCAGTACTTC
v_call: TRBV4-1; clone_size: NA; j_call: TRBJ1-2; d_call: NA; cdr3_aa: CASSQDITAARGYTF; cdr3_nt: TGCGCCAGCAGCCAAGATATCACAGCGGCCCGGGGCTACACCTTC
v_call: TRBV27; clone_size: NA; j_call: TRBJ1-2; d_call: TRBD1; cdr3_aa: CASSLDVGTGLYGYTF; cdr3_nt: TGTGCCAGCAGTTTAGATGTAGGGACAGGCCTCTATGGCTACACCTTC
v_call: TRBV5-4; clone_size: NA; j_call: TRBJ2-3; d_call: TRBD2; cdr3_aa: CASSLVVSGGDTDTQYF; cdr3_nt: TGTGCCAGCAGCTTGGTTGTTAGCGGGGGCGATACAGATACGCAGTATTTT
v_call: TRBV6-5; clone_size: NA; j_call: TRBJ2-7; d_call: TRBD1; cdr3_aa: CASSYGQGPSWEQYF; cdr3_nt: TGTGCCAGCAGTTACGGACAGGGGCCCTCGTGGGAGCAGTACTTC
v_call: TRBV12-3/TRBV12-4; clone_size: NA; j_call: TRBJ1-1; d_call: NA; cdr3_aa: CASSPRGRPEAFF; cdr3_nt: TGTGCCAGCAGTCCGCGGGGGAGGCCTGAAGCTTTCTTT
v_call: TRBV5-5; clone_size: NA; j_call: TRBJ2-7; d_call: NA; cdr3_aa: CASSFGNPQVSYEQYF; cdr3_nt: TGTGCCAGCAGCTTCGGAAACCCCCAGGTCTCCTACGAGCAGTACTTC
v_call: TRBV5-1; clone_size: NA; j_call: TRBJ2-1; d_call: TRBD1; cdr3_aa: CASSLGDRDNNEQFF; cdr3_nt: TGCGCCAGCAGCTTGGGGGACAGGGACAACAATGAGCAGTTCTTC
v_call: TRBV10-1; clone_size: NA; j_call: TRBJ2-7; d_call: TRBD1; cdr3_aa: CASSDTAGTGEYEQYF; cdr3_nt: TGCGCCAGCAGTGATACCGCCGGGACAGGGGAGTACGAGCAGTACTTC
v_call: TRBV9; clone_size: once; j_call: TRBJ1-1; d_call: TRBD1; cdr3_aa: CASRAGTGGFTEAFF; cdr3_nt: TGTGCCAGCAGAGCCGGGACAGGGGGCTTCACTGAAGCTTTCTTT
v_call: TRBV25-1; clone_size: NA; j_call: TRBJ2-2; d_call: NA; cdr3_aa: CASSEEAAPGELFF; cdr3_nt: TGTGCCAGCAGTGAAGAAGCGGCACCCGGGGAGCTGTTTTTT
v_call: TRBV6-6; clone_size: NA; j_call: TRBJ1-1; d_call: NA; cdr3_aa: CASSYRVEAFF; cdr3_nt: TGTGCCAGCAGTTACCGGGTGGAAGCTTTCTTT
v_call: TRBV5-1; clone_size: NA; j_call: TRBJ2-3; d_call: TRBD2; cdr3_aa: CASSLERGAITDTQYF; cdr3_nt: TGCGCCAGCAGCTTAGAGCGGGGGGCTATCACAGATACGCAGTATTTT
v_call: TRBV5-3; clone_size: NA; j_call: TRBJ2-4; d_call: TRBD2; cdr3_aa: CARSLARGGLSNIQYF; cdr3_nt: TGTGCCAGAAGCTTGGCCCGCGGGGGTCTCTCAAACATTCAGTACTTC
v_call: TRBV6-1; clone_size: NA; j_call: TRBJ1-2; d_call: TRBD1; cdr3_aa: CASSEVRTGYGYTF; cdr3_nt: TGTGCCAGCAGTGAAGTTCGGACAGGTTATGGCTACACCTTC
v_call: TRBV6-6; clone_size: NA; j_call: TRBJ1-1; d_call: NA; cdr3_aa: CASSSAQANTEAFF; cdr3_nt: TGTGCCAGCAGTTCGGCGCAGGCTAACACTGAAGCTTTCTTT
v_call: TRBV19; clone_size: NA; j_call: TRBJ2-3; d_call: NA; cdr3_aa: CASSIGGAKDTQYF; cdr3_nt: TGTGCCAGTAGTATTGGAGGGGCCAAAGATACGCAGTATTTT
v_call: TRBV27; clone_size: once; j_call: TRBJ1-1; d_call: NA; cdr3_aa: CASSPGLNTEAFF; cdr3_nt: TGTGCCAGCAGCCCAGGCCTGAACACTGAAGCTTTCTTT
v_call: TRBV2; clone_size: NA; j_call: TRBJ1-2; d_call: TRBD1; cdr3_aa: CASTYSTGDSGYTF; cdr3_nt: TGTGCCAGCACATATTCGACAGGGGATAGTGGCTACACCTTC
v_call: TRBV21-1; clone_size: NA; j_call: TRBJ2-5; d_call: NA; cdr3_aa: CASSKGRESATRGETQYF; cdr3_nt: TGTGCCAGCAGCAAAGGCCGTGAGTCCGCGACGAGAGGAGAGACCCAGTACTTC